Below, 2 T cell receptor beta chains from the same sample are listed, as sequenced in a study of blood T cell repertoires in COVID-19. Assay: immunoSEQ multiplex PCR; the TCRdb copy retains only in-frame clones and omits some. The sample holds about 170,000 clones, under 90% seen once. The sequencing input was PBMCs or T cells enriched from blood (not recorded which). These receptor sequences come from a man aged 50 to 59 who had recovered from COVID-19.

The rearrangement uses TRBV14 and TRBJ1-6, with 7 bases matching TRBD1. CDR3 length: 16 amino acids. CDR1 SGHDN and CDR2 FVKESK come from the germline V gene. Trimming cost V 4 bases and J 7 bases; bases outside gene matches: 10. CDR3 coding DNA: TGTGCCAGCAGCCGCACAGGGGTAAGGCAAAATTCACCCCTCCACTTT. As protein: CASSRTGVRQNSPLHF.

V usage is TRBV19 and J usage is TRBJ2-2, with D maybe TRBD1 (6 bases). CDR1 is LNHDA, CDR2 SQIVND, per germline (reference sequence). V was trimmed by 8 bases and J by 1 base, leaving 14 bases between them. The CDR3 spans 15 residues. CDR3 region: CASRITGQNTGELFF. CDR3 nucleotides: TGTGCCAGTCGGATTACGGGACAGAACACCGGGGAGCTGTTTTTT.